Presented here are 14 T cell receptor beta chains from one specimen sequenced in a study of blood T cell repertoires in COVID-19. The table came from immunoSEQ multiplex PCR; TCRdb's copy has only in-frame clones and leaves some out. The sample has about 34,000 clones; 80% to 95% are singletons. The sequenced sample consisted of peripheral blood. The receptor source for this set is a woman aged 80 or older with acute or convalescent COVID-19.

DNA of the CDR3: TGTGCCAGCAGCTCGGGGTCCTACAATGAGCAGTTCTTC. It specifies CASSSGSYNEQFF. V and J are TRBV7-2 and TRBJ2-1, with D possibly TRBD2 on 5 matching bases. The germline V and J ends were trimmed by 4 bases and 1 base, with 5 bases remaining between them. The CDR3 runs 13 residues. Germline assignment: CDR1 SGHTA and CDR2 FQGNSA.

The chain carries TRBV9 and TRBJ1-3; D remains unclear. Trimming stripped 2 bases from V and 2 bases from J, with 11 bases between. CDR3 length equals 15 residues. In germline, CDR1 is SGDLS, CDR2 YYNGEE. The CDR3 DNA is TGTGCCAGCAGCGTGTACGGGGATCCTGGAAACACCATATATTTT. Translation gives CASSVYGDPGNTIYF.

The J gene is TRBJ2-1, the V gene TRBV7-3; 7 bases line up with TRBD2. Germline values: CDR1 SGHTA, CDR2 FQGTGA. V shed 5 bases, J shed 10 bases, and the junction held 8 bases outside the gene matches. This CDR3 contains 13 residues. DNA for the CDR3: TGTGCCAGCAGCCCCCAAGGGACTACCGAGCAGTTCTTC. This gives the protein CASSPQGTTEQFF.

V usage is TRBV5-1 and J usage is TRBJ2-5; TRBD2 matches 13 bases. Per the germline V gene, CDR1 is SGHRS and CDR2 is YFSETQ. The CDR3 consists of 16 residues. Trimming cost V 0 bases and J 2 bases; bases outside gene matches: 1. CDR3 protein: CASSLGTSGGQETQYF. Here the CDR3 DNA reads TGCGCCAGCAGCTTGGGGACTAGCGGGGGACAAGAGACCCAGTACTTC.

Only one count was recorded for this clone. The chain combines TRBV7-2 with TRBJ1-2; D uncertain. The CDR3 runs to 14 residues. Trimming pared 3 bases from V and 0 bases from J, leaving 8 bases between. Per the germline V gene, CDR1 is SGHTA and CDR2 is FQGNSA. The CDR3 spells CASSFFSSNYGYTF. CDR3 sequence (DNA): TGTGCCAGCAGCTTTTTTAGTTCTAACTATGGCTACACCTTC.

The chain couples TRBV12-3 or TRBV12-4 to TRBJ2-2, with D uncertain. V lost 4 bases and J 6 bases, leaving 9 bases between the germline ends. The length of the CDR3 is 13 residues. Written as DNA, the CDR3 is TGTGCCAGCAGTTACTTAGCCTCCGGGGAGCTGTTTTTT. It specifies CASSYLASGELFF.

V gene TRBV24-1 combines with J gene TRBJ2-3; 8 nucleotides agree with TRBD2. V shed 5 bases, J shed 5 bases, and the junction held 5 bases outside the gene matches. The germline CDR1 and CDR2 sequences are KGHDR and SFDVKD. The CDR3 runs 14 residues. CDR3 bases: TGTGCCACCAGTGCGGGGGGGGCCGTAGATACGCAGTATTTT. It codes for CATSAGGAVDTQYF.

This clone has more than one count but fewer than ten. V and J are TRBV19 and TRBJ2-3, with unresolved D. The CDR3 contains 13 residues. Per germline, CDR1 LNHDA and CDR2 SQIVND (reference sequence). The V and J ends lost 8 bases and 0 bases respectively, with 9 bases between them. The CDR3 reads CASRRTSTDTQYF. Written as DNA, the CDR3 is TGTGCCAGTCGGAGAACTAGCACAGATACGCAGTATTTT.

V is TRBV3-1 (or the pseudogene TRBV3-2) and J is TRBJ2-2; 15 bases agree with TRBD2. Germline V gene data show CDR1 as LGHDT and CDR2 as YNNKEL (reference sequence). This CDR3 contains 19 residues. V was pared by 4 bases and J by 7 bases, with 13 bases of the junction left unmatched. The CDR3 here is CASSLLSGTSGGFGGELFF. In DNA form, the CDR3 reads TGTGCCAGCAGCCTCCTCTCCGGGACTAGCGGGGGGTTCGGCGGGGAGCTGTTTTTT.

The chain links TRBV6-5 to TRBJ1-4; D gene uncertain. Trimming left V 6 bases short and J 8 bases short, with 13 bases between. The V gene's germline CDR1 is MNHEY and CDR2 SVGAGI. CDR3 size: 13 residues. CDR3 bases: TGTGCCAGCAGGCGGGATGGGAGCGAAAAACTGTTTTTT. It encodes CASRRDGSEKLFF.

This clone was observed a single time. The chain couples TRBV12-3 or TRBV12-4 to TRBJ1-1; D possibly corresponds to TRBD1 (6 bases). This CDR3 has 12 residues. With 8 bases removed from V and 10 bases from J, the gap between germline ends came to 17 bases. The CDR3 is CASARGGRRAFF. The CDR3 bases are TGTGCCAGCGCTCGGGGGGGCCGAAGAGCTTTCTTT.

In DNA, the CDR3 is TGTGCCAGCAGCCGCCCCGGGTTCAGGGGGCTTTACGAGCAGTACTTC. Encoded protein: CASSRPGFRGLYEQYF. This sequence joins TRBV7-2 and TRBJ2-7; TRBD1 matches at 8 bases. From germline, CDR1 is SGHTA and CDR2 FQGNSA. The CDR3 consists of 16 residues. J gave up 4 bases and V 5 bases, and 13 bases lay outside the gene matches.

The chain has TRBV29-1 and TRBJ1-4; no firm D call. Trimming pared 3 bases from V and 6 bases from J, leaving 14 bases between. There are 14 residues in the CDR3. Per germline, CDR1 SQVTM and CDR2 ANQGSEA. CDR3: CSVEGRGRYEKLFF. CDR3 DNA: TGCAGCGTTGAGGGTCGGGGTCGTTATGAAAAACTGTTTTTT.

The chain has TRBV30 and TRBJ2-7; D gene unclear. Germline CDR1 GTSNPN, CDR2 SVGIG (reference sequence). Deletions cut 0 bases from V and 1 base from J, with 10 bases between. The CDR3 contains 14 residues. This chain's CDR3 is CAWSVRVPSYEQYF. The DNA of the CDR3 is TGTGCCTGGAGTGTACGGGTGCCTTCCTACGAGCAGTACTTC.